This T cell receptor (beta chain) was profiled in a study of brain T cells in children with intractable seizures. The germline V and J ends were trimmed by 8 bases and 3 bases, with 14 bases remaining between them. CDR1 MNHEY and CDR2 SVGAGI come from the germline V gene. The CDR3 spans 14 residues. TCRdb's copy holds only in-frame clones and misses some; the assay was immunoSEQ multiplex PCR. The table includes 35,000 to 50,000 clones, approximately 90% detected once. This TCR derives from a girl aged 2-9 years with tuberous sclerosis and intractable seizures. The chain employs TRBV6-5 and TRBJ2-1; no clear D. Sequenced material: peripheral blood, taken at surgery. CDR3 protein: CASRSVMVYNEQFF. CDR3 coding DNA: TGTGCCAGCCGGTCGGTAATGGTCTACAATGAGCAGTTCTTC.